The source of this T cell receptor (beta chain) is a study of T cells in Graves' hyperthyroidism and ophthalmopathy. Study observations and caveats: Most expanded thyroid clonotypes above 0.001 also appeared in blood. Ophthalmopathy prediction by the model preceded onset by a median roughly 6 months.

CDR1 is SQVTM and CDR2 is ANQGSEA in the germline V gene. The CDR3 consists of 15 residues. V was clipped by 3 bases and J by 3 bases, with 15 bases between them. This clonotype is a singleton in its sample. Its antigen remains unknown. TCR beta CDR3 sequences were amplified from RNA transcripts. With the HTBI primer set, the TCR CDR3 went through a first round of RT-PCR. TCRdb re-called the multiplex PCR reads through MiXCR, storing one row per CDR3 protein. This sample has about 640,000 distinct CDR3 sequences, with 45% found just once. The source material was peripheral blood or thyroid tissue (not recorded which). The genes are TRBV29-1 and TRBJ1-5; D might be TRBD1 (5 bases). This TCR was sampled from an adult man with Graves' disease, either hyperthyroidism or ophthalmopathy (not recorded which). For the CDR3, the DNA is TGCAGCGTTGACCCAGGGCGGGGCAACAATCAGCCCCAGCATTTT. This codes for CSVDPGRGNNQPQHF.